This T cell receptor (beta chain) was profiled in a study of CD8 T cell repertoires and HIV-1 epitope variants. Across the study: IL-2, IL-7 and IL-15 were added on days 3 and 7 of approximately 10-day cultures. Separate from the cultures, 1M uncultured T cells served as baseline.

Sequencing of TCR beta CDR3 used immunoSEQ survey depth. Generated by immunoSEQ multiplex PCR, the TCRdb table keeps only in-frame clones and is missing some. Of under 100,000 clones listed, 74% are singletons. In its sample, this clone was seen once. The V and J ends lost 10 bases and 2 bases, in that order; junction bases with no gene match: 5. CDR3 length equals 12 residues. Germline CDR1 reads LNHDA; CDR2 reads SQIVND (reference sequence). The chain uses TRBV19 and TRBJ2-7; TRBD1 matches 7 bases. Sequences were obtained from uncultured baseline CD8+ T cells from peripheral blood mononuclear cells (PBMCs). This receptor was obtained from a male donor with HIV. CDR3 sequence (DNA): TGTGCCACTACAGGGGCCCCCTACGAGCAGTACTTC. Amino acids: CATTGAPYEQYF.